Detailed here is one T cell receptor (beta chain). The CDR3 runs to 15 residues. V dropped 4 bases and J dropped 4; count of bases not matched to a gene: 5. Germline CDR1 reads SGHVS; CDR2 reads FQNEAQ. The data originate from a study of technical replicates of blood from several donors. Clones were sequenced by immunoSEQ multiplex PCR, and TCRdb holds only the in-frame ones, with some missing. The table shows tens of thousands of clones, with 75% to 95% occurring only once. This TCR derives from a human donor in good health. Source material: T cells isolated from PBMCs. The chain couples TRBV7-8 to TRBJ2-2; 8 bases match TRBD2. CDR3 sequence reads: CASSSGTRATGELFF. The CDR3 DNA reads TGTGCCAGCAGCTCCGGGACTAGAGCCACCGGGGAGCTGTTTTTT.